This T cell receptor beta chain stems from a study of control samples from healthy donors and cancer patients. Produced via immunoSEQ multiplex PCR; TCRdb's table is partial and in-frame only. The data show roughly 51,000 clones, about 92% seen once. Germline V gene data show CDR1 as SGDLS and CDR2 as YYNGEE. Trimming removed 4 bases at V and 1 base at J, with 13 bases between. The CDR3 has 15 amino acids. This clone was detected only once. Material: PBMCs. The receptor's source is a man aged 40-50 years with colorectal cancer. The rearrangement uses TRBV9 and TRBJ2-3, with D possibly TRBD1 on 6 matching bases. In nucleotides, the CDR3 is TGTGCCAGCAGCCTAACACGGACAGGCACAGATACGCAGTATTTT. It encodes CASSLTRTGTDTQYF.